The rows below give T cell receptor beta chains drawn from one sample of a study of regulatory T cells in long-lasting Graves disease. Via MiXCR, TCRdb re-called the multiplex PCR reads, giving one row per CDR3 protein. Of around 450,000 distinct CDR3 sequences listed, 20% to 25% are singletons. The sequencing here drew on peripheral blood mononuclear cells (PBMCs), taken when the disease was refractory, from a patient treated with antithyroid drugs. Receptor source: a female donor with Graves disease. The CDR3 runs from the conserved cysteine through the conserved F or W. Each record gives: V gene, J gene, CDR3 protein.

TRBV7-2	TRBJ2-7	CASSLMSGGNEQYF
TRBV6-1	TRBJ1-1	CASDPRRSGVGMNTEAFF
TRBV6-5	TRBJ1-1	CASSYQGARTYTEAFF
TRBV7-9	TRBJ2-7	CASSLAGRGALDEQYF
TRBV7-2	TRBJ2-5	CASSLNSGTQETQYF
TRBV3-1	TRBJ1-2	CASSRLDSGYTF
TRBV4-1	TRBJ1-2	CASSHPLDKPDYGYTF
TRBV20-1	TRBJ2-7	CSAPRDATYEQYF
TRBV7-9	TRBJ2-5	CASSSGTSDPQETQYF
TRBV12-3/TRBV12-4	TRBJ1-2	CASSKQTGRRDTF
TRBV12-3/TRBV12-4	TRBJ2-2	CASTAGGINTGELFF
TRBV30	TRBJ2-7	CAWSLKYEQYF
TRBV6-1	TRBJ1-5	CASSEEIYSNQPQHF
TRBV20-1	TRBJ1-1	CSAGGQPDFEAFF
TRBV11-2	TRBJ2-7	CASSLLGTPSDEQYF
TRBV2	TRBJ1-3	CASKGDGGNTIYF
TRBV19	TRBJ1-1	CASSIVEVAGNTEAFF
TRBV12-3/TRBV12-4	TRBJ2-2	CASSPPWEPGELFF
TRBV29-1	TRBJ1-2	CSVDTDGGRGYTF
TRBV24-1	TRBJ2-7	CATSDKTSGGYEQYF
TRBV2	TRBJ1-3	CASSRQGAPGNTIYF
TRBV5-6	TRBJ2-7	CASSWGIRTYEQYF
TRBV28	TRBJ2-3	CASNRQEHPYSTDTQYF
TRBV11-3	TRBJ1-1	CASSFPGEQAFF
TRBV5-1	TRBJ1-5	CASSLAGFSNQPQHF
TRBV6-1	TRBJ1-1	CASSERRGTEAFF
TRBV12-3/TRBV12-4	TRBJ1-1	CASNPYPEDTEAFF
TRBV25-1	TRBJ2-7	CASSEGQGLSYEQYF
TRBV24-1	TRBJ2-7	CATSENDRGYEQYF
TRBV6-2/TRBV6-3	TRBJ1-5	CASSYTTGGGQPQHF
TRBV6-5	TRBJ1-5	CASSYSLRLWIKGPGGNQPQHF
TRBV9	TRBJ1-1	CASSASGTGGTEAFF
TRBV6-1	TRBJ1-6	CASSAPGYNSPLHF
TRBV28	TRBJ2-7	CASSPGTSHSYEQYF
TRBV5-6	TRBJ1-2	CASSLYGGYTF
TRBV29-1	TRBJ2-7	CSVSAGTAAYEQYF
TRBV15	TRBJ2-5	CATSRGSWGLGETQYF
TRBV10-3	TRBJ2-5	CATTMTAQETQYF
TRBV28	TRBJ1-1	CASSLRGGINTEAFF
TRBV11-2	TRBJ1-2	CASSLDEGVYGYTF